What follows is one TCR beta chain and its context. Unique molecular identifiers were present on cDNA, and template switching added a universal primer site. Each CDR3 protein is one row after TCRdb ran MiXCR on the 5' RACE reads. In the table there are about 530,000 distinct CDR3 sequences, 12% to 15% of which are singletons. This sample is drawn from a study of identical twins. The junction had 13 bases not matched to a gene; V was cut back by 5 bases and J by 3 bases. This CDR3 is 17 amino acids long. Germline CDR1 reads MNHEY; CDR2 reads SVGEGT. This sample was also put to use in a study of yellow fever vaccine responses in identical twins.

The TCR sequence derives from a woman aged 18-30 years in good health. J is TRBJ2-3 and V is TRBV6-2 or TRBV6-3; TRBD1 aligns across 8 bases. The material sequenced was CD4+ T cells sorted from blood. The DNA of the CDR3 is TGTGCCAGCAGTCCTACAGGACAGGGTTTTAAGACAGATACGCAGTATTTT. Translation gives CASSPTGQGFKTDTQYF.